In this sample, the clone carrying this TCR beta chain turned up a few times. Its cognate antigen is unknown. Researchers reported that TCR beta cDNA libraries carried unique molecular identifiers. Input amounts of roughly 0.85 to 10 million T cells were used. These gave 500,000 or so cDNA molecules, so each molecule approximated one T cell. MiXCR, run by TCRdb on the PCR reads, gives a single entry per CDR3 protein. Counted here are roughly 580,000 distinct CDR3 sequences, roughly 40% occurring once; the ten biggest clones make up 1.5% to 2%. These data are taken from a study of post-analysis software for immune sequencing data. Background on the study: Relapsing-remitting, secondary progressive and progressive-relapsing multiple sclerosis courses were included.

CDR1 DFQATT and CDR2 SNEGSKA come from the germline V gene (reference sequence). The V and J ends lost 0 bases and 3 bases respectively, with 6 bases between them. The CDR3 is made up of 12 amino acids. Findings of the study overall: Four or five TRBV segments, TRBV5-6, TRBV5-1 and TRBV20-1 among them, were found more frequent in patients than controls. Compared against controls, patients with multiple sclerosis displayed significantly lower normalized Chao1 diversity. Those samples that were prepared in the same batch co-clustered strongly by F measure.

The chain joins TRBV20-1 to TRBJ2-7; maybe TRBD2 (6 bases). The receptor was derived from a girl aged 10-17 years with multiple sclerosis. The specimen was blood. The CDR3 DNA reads TGCAGTGCTAGAGAGGGGGGCTACGAGCAGTACTTC. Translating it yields CSAREGGYEQYF.